The 27 T cell receptor beta chains reported below all come from one sample, sequenced in a study of a mutant IDH1 vaccine in newly diagnosed glioma. As for time point: week 35, safety follow-up. One vaccine dose held 300 ug of mutant IDH1 20-mer peptide and came with topical imiquimod. Their specific antigens are unknown. The protocol was immunoSEQ multiplex PCR, while the TCRdb copy is restricted to in-frame clones and leaves out a portion. The profile shows 35,000 to 50,000 clones, roughly four fifths of them singletons. The sequenced sample was PBMCs, obtained from a glioma patient whose treatment included an IDH1 peptide vaccine. The receptor set was obtained from a woman aged 50 to 60 with glioma.

The chain joins TRBV5-4 to TRBJ2-3; TRBD1 aligns across 8 bases. V lost 0 bases and J lost 1; bases outside the gene matches: 10. In germline, CDR1 is SGHNT, CDR2 YYREEE (reference sequence). This CDR3 is built from 18 residues. The CDR3 region has the DNA TGTGCCAGCAGCTTGGCCAACAGGGGGGCAGGGGGCACAGATACGCAGTATTTT. Amino acid sequence: CASSLANRGAGGTDTQYF.

The CDR3 DNA is TGTGCCAGCTCGCGCGAGGACAGGGTCGGCCGGAGCAATCAGCCCCAGCATTTT. This translates into CASSREDRVGRSNQPQHF. The V call is TRBV2, the J call TRBJ1-5, with TRBD1 matching 8 bases. The CDR3 loop spans 18 amino acids. Looked up from germline, CDR1 is SNHLY and CDR2 is FYNNEI. The J segment lost 1 base and the V segment lost 8 bases, leaving 16 bases of the junction unmatched.

Remarks on this clone: One end of the junction does not line up with germline, which may come from a read error. The CDR3 bases are TGTGCCAGCAGCTTTAGTGGAGACACCATATATTTT. Protein sequence: CASSFSGDTIYF. The chain has TRBV7-9 and TRBJ1-3; D unclear. This CDR3 comprises 12 residues. The V gene's germline CDR1 is SEHNR and CDR2 FQNEAQ (reference sequence).

The count of this clone is one. The chain combines TRBV18 with TRBJ1-3, with TRBD1 as a possible D gene (6 bases). The CDR3 has 14 residues. CDR1 and CDR2 (germline): KGHSH, LQKENI. Deletions cut 6 bases from V and 2 bases from J, with 11 bases between. The CDR3, as DNA: TGTGCCAGCTCCATTTCAGGGGCTGGAAACACCATATATTTT. Encoded protein: CASSISGAGNTIYF.

This chain links TRBV27 with TRBJ1-1; D ambiguous. The germline CDR1 and CDR2 sequences are MNHEY and SMNVEV (reference sequence). V was shortened by 5 bases and J by 2 bases, with 24 bases between the two germline ends. This CDR3 has 18 residues. The CDR3 spells CASSTIGEGWVVNTEAFF. The CDR3 bases are TGTGCCAGCAGTACAATCGGGGAGGGTTGGGTCGTAAACACTGAAGCTTTCTTT.

The chain uses TRBV4-1 and TRBJ2-3; perhaps D is TRBD1 or TRBD2 (6 bases each). With 8 bases removed from V and 6 bases from J, the gap between germline ends came to 18 bases. The CDR3 sequence is 14 residues long. Germline V gene lookup returns CDR1 MGHRA and CDR2 YSYEKL. This CDR3 is CASVKGGASDTQYF. As DNA, the CDR3 is TGCGCCAGCGTCAAGGGGGGCGCGTCGGATACGCAGTATTTT.

Only a few counts were recorded for this clone. The V call is TRBV10-3, the J call TRBJ1-5; D is undetermined. This CDR3 has 14 amino acids. V shed 7 bases and J shed 6 bases, with 16 bases lying between them. Germline values: CDR1 ENHRY, CDR2 SYGVKD. The CDR3 sequence is CAIKNLKGIQPQHF. CDR3 DNA sequence: TGTGCCATCAAGAATCTCAAAGGAATTCAGCCCCAGCATTTT.

The rearrangement links TRBV15 to TRBJ1-4; D gene unclear. Germline V CDR1 and CDR2: LNHNV, YYDKDF (reference sequence). CDR3 length: 15 amino acids. Trimming pared 0 bases from V and 1 base from J, leaving 6 bases between. The CDR3 region is CATSRDKGTNEKLFF. The CDR3 bases are TGTGCCACCAGCAGAGATAAAGGAACTAATGAAAAACTGTTTTTT.

By share, this clone counts as medium-sized. V and J are TRBV4-2 and TRBJ1-1; a weak D match, TRBD1 (5 bases). This CDR3 region has 13 residues. In germline, CDR1 is LGHNA, CDR2 YNFKEQ. The V gene lost 1 base and the J gene lost 4 bases, with 7 bases spanning the gap. CDR3: CASSQGGFTEAFF. The CDR3 coding sequence is TGTGCCAGCAGCCAAGGGGGGTTCACTGAAGCTTTCTTT.

The chain links TRBV9 to TRBJ2-3, with 9 bases matching TRBD1. Germline CDR1 is SGDLS and CDR2 is YYNGEE. The CDR3 contains 16 residues. The junction had 8 bases not matched to a gene; V was cut back by 3 bases and J by 3 bases. The CDR3 DNA sequence: TGTGCCAGCAGCGCATCACAGGGGGCGACGACAGATACGCAGTATTTT. As protein: CASSASQGATTDTQYF. The full variable domain, with the rest looked up from reference TRBV9 and TRBJ2-3, is DSGVTQTPKHLITATGQRVTLRCSPRSGDLSVYWYQQSLDQGLQFLIQYYNGEERAKGNILERFSAQQFPDLHSELNLSSLELGDSALYFCASSASQGATTDTQYFGPGTRLTVL.

The chain employs TRBV6-5 and TRBJ1-4; weak D call: TRBD1 (6 bases). The germline gives CDR1 MNHEY, CDR2 SVGAGI. Trimming took off 5 bases at V and 5 bases at J, with 15 bases between the two ends. The CDR3 has 15 amino acids. CDR3 nucleotide sequence: TGTGCCAGCAGTCTGGGGGCGGGACTAAATGAAAAACTGTTTTTT. It translates to CASSLGAGLNEKLFF.

This chain links TRBV11-2 with TRBJ2-6; TRBD1 matches 7 bases. Germline loops: CDR1 SGHAT, CDR2 FQNNGV. This CDR3 has 19 amino acids. J gave up 0 bases and V 4 bases, and 12 bases lay outside the gene matches. CDR3 sequence (DNA): TGTGCCAGCAGCTCCCAGACAGGGTTTAGCCTCTCTGGGGCCAACGTCCTGACTTTC. Its translation is CASSSQTGFSLSGANVLTF.

The rearrangement links TRBV13 to TRBJ2-7, with TRBD1 matching 7 bases. Germline CDR1 reads PRHDT; CDR2 reads FYEKMQ (reference sequence). This CDR3 has 15 amino acids. The J segment lost 4 bases and the V segment lost 4 bases, leaving 10 bases of the junction unmatched. The CDR3 nucleotides are TGTGCCAGCAGCTACGGGGACAGAAAGGGGTACGAGCAGTACTTC. This gives the protein CASSYGDRKGYEQYF.

The chain is built from TRBV30 and TRBJ2-7; possible D gene TRBD1, 6 bases. V lost 0 bases to trimming and J lost 4 bases, with 10 bases between them. The CDR3 has 13 residues. Germline V lookup: CDR1 GTSNPN, CDR2 SVGIG (reference sequence). CDR3 amino acids: CAWSVGGWYEQYF. The CDR3 region has the DNA TGTGCCTGGAGTGTAGGGGGATGGTACGAGCAGTACTTC.

The genes are TRBV19 and TRBJ1-1; 7 bases match TRBD1. V was clipped by 3 bases and J by 5 bases; unmatched bases: 6. The CDR3 loop spans 14 amino acids. CDR1 is LNHDA and CDR2 is SQIVND in the germline V gene (reference sequence). The CDR3 here is CASSIGGGWTEAFF. The CDR3 nucleotides are TGTGCCAGTAGTATTGGAGGGGGCTGGACTGAAGCTTTCTTT.

The chain links TRBV7-9 to TRBJ2-1, with 7 bases lining up with TRBD1. Unmatched junction bases numbered 6, after V lost 6 bases and J lost 4 bases. The CDR3 loop spans 14 amino acids. Germline CDR1 SEHNR, CDR2 FQNEAQ (reference sequence). CDR3 protein: CASRSGTEYNEQFF. CDR3 nucleotides: TGTGCCAGCAGATCAGGGACAGAGTACAATGAGCAGTTCTTC.

The chain combines TRBV9 with TRBJ1-2, with 7 nucleotides matching TRBD1. Unmatched junction bases numbered 7, after V lost 3 bases and J lost 2 bases. The length of the CDR3 is 15 residues. The germline gives CDR1 SGDLS, CDR2 YYNGEE. In DNA form, the CDR3 reads TGTGCCAGCAGCGGTAACAGGGGCTTAAACTATGGCTACACCTTC. It translates to CASSGNRGLNYGYTF.

The chain carries TRBV5-1 and TRBJ1-1, with 7 positions matching TRBD1. This CDR3 comprises 14 residues. V was clipped by 0 bases and J by 4 bases; unmatched bases: 3. The V gene's germline CDR1 is SGHRS and CDR2 YFSETQ. The CDR3 protein is CASSLEGARTEAFF. CDR3 nucleotide sequence: TGCGCCAGCAGCTTGGAGGGGGCGCGCACTGAAGCTTTCTTT.

The rearrangement links TRBV10-2 to TRBJ1-2; D is possibly TRBD1 (6 bases). The V and J ends lost 5 bases and 4 bases respectively, with 11 bases between them. CDR3 size: 13 residues. Germline CDR1 reads WSHSY; CDR2 reads SAAADI. Here the CDR3 DNA reads TGCGCCAGCAGTTATCAAGGGGGCTATGGCTACACCTTC. Protein: CASSYQGGYGYTF.

This clone was picked up one time. This rearrangement joins TRBV18 to TRBJ2-2, with D possibly matching TRBD2 (6 bases). The CDR3 is made up of 13 amino acids. Trimming removed 3 bases from V and 6 bases from J, with 8 bases in between. In germline, CDR1 is KGHSH, CDR2 LQKENI. CDR3 region: CASSPAGPGELFF. CDR3 coding DNA: TGTGCCAGCTCACCGGCGGGGCCCGGGGAGCTGTTTTTT.

The rearrangement joins TRBV7-2 to TRBJ2-7; possibly TRBD1 or TRBD2 for D (5 bases each). Germline CDR1 and CDR2: SGHTA and FQGNSA. CDR3 length: 12 residues. V lost 5 bases and J lost 7, with 12 bases in between. DNA of the CDR3: TGTGCCAGCAGCCGGGACGTCGGAGAGCAGTACTTC. It translates to CASSRDVGEQYF.

CDR3 sequence (DNA): TGTGCCTGGCAGGGGACAGGGGGCAATGGCTACACCTTC. It encodes CAWQGTGGNGYTF. The V and J genes are TRBV30 and TRBJ1-2, with 12 bases matching TRBD1. CDR1 and CDR2 (germline): GTSNPN, SVGIG (reference sequence). V shed 5 bases, J shed 6 bases, and the junction held 4 bases outside the gene matches. This CDR3 has 13 residues.

V is TRBV6-5 and J is TRBJ1-5, with D possibly being TRBD1 (5 bases). V was shortened by 4 bases and J by 9 bases, with 19 bases between the two germline ends. CDR1 and CDR2 (germline): MNHEY, SVGAGI. This CDR3 is 15 amino acids long. CDR3 sequence reads: CASSSGTLNPRPQHF. The DNA for the CDR3 is TGTGCCAGCAGTTCCGGGACGTTAAACCCGAGGCCCCAGCATTTT.

The V and J genes are TRBV5-1 and TRBJ2-1; 7 bases fit TRBD1. Germline CDR1 is SGHRS and CDR2 is YFSETQ. The CDR3 has 14 amino acids. J gave up 3 bases and V 4 bases, and 4 bases lay outside the gene matches. CDR3 coding DNA: TGCGCCAGCAGCCAATCAGGGGGCTACAATGAGCAGTTCTTC. This translates into CASSQSGGYNEQFF.

The chain couples TRBV7-9 to TRBJ2-5, with D perhaps TRBD1 or TRBD2 (5 bases each). Trimming stripped 1 base from V and 4 bases from J, with 10 bases between. The CDR3 has 14 amino acids. Germline assignment: CDR1 SEHNR and CDR2 FQNEAQ (reference sequence). The CDR3 sequence is CASSLDPGAETQYF. CDR3 in DNA: TGTGCCAGCAGCTTAGACCCCGGGGCAGAGACCCAGTACTTC.

The chain links TRBV2 to TRBJ1-2, with D hard to call. Germline V gives CDR1 SNHLY, CDR2 FYNNEI. Trimming took off 2 bases at V and 4 bases at J, with 8 bases between the two ends. CDR3 length: 13 amino acids. The CDR3 nucleotides read TGTGCCAGCAGTGAAATGGCACCCTATGGCTACACCTTC. Translation: CASSEMAPYGYTF.

The gene calls are TRBV5-4 and TRBJ1-4; TRBD1 is a possible D gene (5 bases). The CDR3 spans 15 residues. Germline assignment: CDR1 SGHNT and CDR2 YYREEE (reference sequence). Trimming took 3 bases from V and 7 from J, leaving 16 bases between them. CDR3 in DNA: TGTGCCAGCAGCTCCGCCGGGGCCGGAGGTGAAAAACTGTTTTTT. As protein: CASSSAGAGGEKLFF.